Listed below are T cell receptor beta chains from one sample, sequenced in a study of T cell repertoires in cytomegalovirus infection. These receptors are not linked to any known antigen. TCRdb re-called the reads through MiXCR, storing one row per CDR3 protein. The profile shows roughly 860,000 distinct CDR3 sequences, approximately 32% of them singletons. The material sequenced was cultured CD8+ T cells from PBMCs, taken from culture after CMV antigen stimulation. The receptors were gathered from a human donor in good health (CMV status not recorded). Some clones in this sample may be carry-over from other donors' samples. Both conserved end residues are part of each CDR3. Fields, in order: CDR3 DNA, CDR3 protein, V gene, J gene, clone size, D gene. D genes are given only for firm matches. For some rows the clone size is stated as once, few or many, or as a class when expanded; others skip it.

DNA: TGTGCCAGCAGTCTCTGGACAGACTACAATGAGCAGTTCTTC; CDR3: CASSLWTDYNEQFF; V: TRBV27; J: TRBJ2-1; size: -; D: -
DNA: TGTGCCAGCAGTTCGGCGAACACTGAAGCTTTCTTT; CDR3: CASSSANTEAFF; V: TRBV19; J: TRBJ1-1; size: many; D: -
DNA: TGTGCCACCCTGGGGACCCCGGGGGGAAATGGCTACACCTTC; CDR3: CATLGTPGGNGYTF; V: TRBV19; J: TRBJ1-2; size: few; D: -
DNA: TGTGCCATCAGTGATAGTGGGAAAAACACCGGGGAGCTGTTTTTT; CDR3: CAISDSGKNTGELFF; V: TRBV10-3; J: TRBJ2-2; size: few; D: -
DNA: TGTGCCAGCAGTTACAGAAGGGGCGTGAACACCGGGGAGCTGTTTTTT; CDR3: CASSYRRGVNTGELFF; V: TRBV6-2/TRBV6-3; J: TRBJ2-2; size: -; D: -
DNA: TGTGCCAGTAGTATGACCGCTGCGAACACCGGGGAGCTGTTTTTT; CDR3: CASSMTAANTGELFF; V: TRBV19; J: TRBJ2-2; size: few; D: -
DNA: TGTGCCAGCAGCTTCTTGGGACAGTGGTCACCCCTCCACTTT; CDR3: CASSFLGQWSPLHF; V: TRBV7-4; J: TRBJ1-6; size: -; D: TRBD1
DNA: TGTGCCAACAGTCCGGCTAAGGGAAGGGGATATAGCAATCAGCCCCAGCATTTT; CDR3: CANSPAKGRGYSNQPQHF; V: TRBV12-3/TRBV12-4; J: TRBJ1-5; size: -; D: -
DNA: TGTGCCATCAGTGAACGGGTGGACACAGATTCGCAGTATTTT; CDR3: CAISERVDTDSQYF; V: TRBV10-3; J: TRBJ2-3; size: -; D: -
DNA: TGTGCCAGCAGCTCCGGCGCCGTGGCAATATCGGAGACCGGGGAGCTGTTTTTT; CDR3: CASSSGAVAISETGELFF; V: TRBV7-2; J: TRBJ2-2; size: many; D: -
DNA: TGTGCCAGTAGTAGGGGAACGGGCCCCGGGGTTAGCACTGAAGCTTTCTTT; CDR3: CASSRGTGPGVSTEAFF; V: TRBV19; J: TRBJ1-1; size: once; D: -
DNA: TGTGCCAGCGGGTTCTCCGGGGAGCTGTTTTTT; CDR3: CASGFSGELFF; V: TRBV6-5; J: TRBJ2-2; size: many; D: -
DNA: TGTGCCATAGAGACAGGGCTGAACACTGAAGCTTTCTTT; CDR3: CAIETGLNTEAFF; V: TRBV2; J: TRBJ1-1; size: -; D: TRBD1
DNA: TGCAGTGCTAGAGATTTTAGGAGGACGAACACTGAAGCTTTCTTT; CDR3: CSARDFRRTNTEAFF; V: TRBV20-1; J: TRBJ1-1; size: -; D: -
DNA: TGTGCCAGCAGTTACGGCGCCCAGGGGGCCGACACTGAAGCTTTCTTT; CDR3: CASSYGAQGADTEAFF; V: TRBV6-5; J: TRBJ1-1; size: -; D: TRBD1
DNA: TGCGCCAGCAGCCAAGATGAATCTAGCGGGGGGGCCTTCGATGAGCAGTTCTTC; CDR3: CASSQDESSGGAFDEQFF; V: TRBV4-3; J: TRBJ2-1; size: -; D: TRBD2
DNA: TGTGCCATCAGCCCGACTAGCGGGGGGGCGGGGGCAGATACGCAGTATTTT; CDR3: CAISPTSGGAGADTQYF; V: TRBV10-3; J: TRBJ2-3; size: few; D: TRBD2
DNA: TGTGCCAGCAATGGATTTAGCGGGGGGATCGGGGAGCTGTTTTTT; CDR3: CASNGFSGGIGELFF; V: TRBV2; J: TRBJ2-2; size: -; D: TRBD2
DNA: TGCGCCAGCAGCCCTGGACAGGGATGGCATGAGCAGTTCTTC; CDR3: CASSPGQGWHEQFF; V: TRBV4-1; J: TRBJ2-1; size: -; D: TRBD1
DNA: TGTGCCAGTAGTATCGGACAGGGGGCGGGGGAGACCCAGTACTTC; CDR3: CASSIGQGAGETQYF; V: TRBV19; J: TRBJ2-5; size: few; D: TRBD1
DNA: TGTGCCACCTGGAGCCACACTGAAGCTTTCTTT; CDR3: CATWSHTEAFF; V: TRBV19; J: TRBJ1-1; size: -; D: -
DNA: TGTGCCAGCAGCGTAGAGGAGGACACTGAAGCTTTCTTT; CDR3: CASSVEEDTEAFF; V: TRBV9; J: TRBJ1-1; size: -; D: -
DNA: TGTGCCAGCAGATCACCACAGGGGGTCGACCCTTACGAGCAGTACTTC; CDR3: CASRSPQGVDPYEQYF; V: TRBV6-5; J: TRBJ2-7; size: -; D: TRBD1
DNA: TGTGCCAGCAGCTCAGGGGGCACCACACAGCCCCAGCATTTT; CDR3: CASSSGGTTQPQHF; V: TRBV7-9; J: TRBJ1-5; size: -; D: TRBD1
DNA: TGCGCCAGCAGCCAAGCCGAACGGTCGGCAACCGGCTACACCTTC; CDR3: CASSQAERSATGYTF; V: TRBV4-1; J: TRBJ1-2; size: -; D: -
DNA: TGTGCCACCAGTGATTTAGAGTCGGGACAGAGGACCGGGGAGCTGTTTTTT; CDR3: CATSDLESGQRTGELFF; V: TRBV24-1; J: TRBJ2-2; size: -; D: TRBD1
DNA: TGCAGTGCTAGGAAGTCAAACATTCAGTACTTC; CDR3: CSARKSNIQYF; V: TRBV20-1; J: TRBJ2-4; size: -; D: -
DNA: TGTGCCAGCTCCGCGGGGGGGTGGACCGGGGAGCTGTTTTTT; CDR3: CASSAGGWTGELFF; V: TRBV6-5; J: TRBJ2-2; size: -; D: TRBD2
DNA: TGTGCCAGCAGTTATACAGGGGGATTCAATCAGCCCCAGCATTTT; CDR3: CASSYTGGFNQPQHF; V: TRBV6-6; J: TRBJ1-5; size: few; D: TRBD1
DNA: TGTGCCAGCAGCAACGTTGTATGGGCGGGTGAAGCTTTCTTT; CDR3: CASSNVVWAGEAFF; V: TRBV7-8; J: TRBJ1-1; size: many; D: -
DNA: TGCAGTGCTAGAGATTGGCAGACCGATACCCGGTCCTACGAGCAGTACTTC; CDR3: CSARDWQTDTRSYEQYF; V: TRBV20-1; J: TRBJ2-7; size: few; D: -
DNA: TGTGCCAGCAGCGCAAAACTAACAGGGAGCGAGCAGTACTTC; CDR3: CASSAKLTGSEQYF; V: TRBV9; J: TRBJ2-7; size: -; D: -
DNA: TGTGCTAGTGGTTTGGTACCCGGCGACCAGTTCTTC; CDR3: CASGLVPGDQFF; V: TRBV12-5; J: TRBJ2-1; size: few; D: -
DNA: TGCGCCAGCAGCTTGAGGCGGGGGGGCGTCGATGAGCAGTTCTTC; CDR3: CASSLRRGGVDEQFF; V: TRBV5-1; J: TRBJ2-1; size: -; D: TRBD2
DNA: TGTGCCAGCGGGGGAGGGGGCTACGAGCAGTACTTC; CDR3: CASGGGGYEQYF; V: TRBV7-9; J: TRBJ2-7; size: -; D: -
DNA: TGTGCCAGCAGCTTAGTTAGCAGGGGTGGGGAAAAACTGTTTTTT; CDR3: CASSLVSRGGEKLFF; V: TRBV7-2; J: TRBJ1-4; size: few; D: -
DNA: TGCAGCGTTGAATCTATTGGACAAGGCGAAAAACTGTTTTTT; CDR3: CSVESIGQGEKLFF; V: TRBV29-1; J: TRBJ1-4; size: few; D: -
DNA: TGTGCCAGCAGCCAAAGCCGAAGTGGTAGCAATCAGCCCCAGCATTTT; CDR3: CASSQSRSGSNQPQHF; V: TRBV3-1; J: TRBJ1-5; size: -; D: -
DNA: TGTGCCTGCAGCGTATCCGTCACTGAAGCTTTCTTT; CDR3: CACSVSVTEAFF; V: TRBV9; J: TRBJ1-1; size: -; D: -
DNA: TGTGCCAGCAGTGAAGGAAACGGGTCCCAAGAGACCCAGTACTTC; CDR3: CASSEGNGSQETQYF; V: TRBV6-1; J: TRBJ2-5; size: many; D: -
DNA: TGTGCCAGCAGCCATAGGGAGACAAATAATTCACCCCTCCACTTT; CDR3: CASSHRETNNSPLHF; V: TRBV7-8; J: TRBJ1-6; size: -; D: -